These 6 T cell receptor beta chains share one sample of origin, sequenced in a study of metastatic and nonmetastatic thyroid tumors. MiXCR re-clonotyped the PCR reads for TCRdb. The table lists around 52,000 clones, 25% to 35% of them singletons. Prior to thyroid surgery, none of the patients had received any treatment. Sequenced material: blood. These receptors were collected from a female donor with papillary thyroid cancer or a benign thyroid nodule (not recorded which). Some clones in this sample may be carry-over from other donors' samples.

The V and J genes are TRBV7-8 and TRBJ2-5; a possible D gene is TRBD2 (7 bases). The V end lost 1 base, the J end lost 4 bases, and 13 bases lay between the germline ends. The CDR3 totals 15 residues. CDR1 is SGHVS and CDR2 is FQNEAQ in the germline V gene. DNA for the CDR3: TGTGCCAGCAGCTTAGGTGCAGGGGAGGGAGAGACCCAGTACTTC. It yields the protein CASSLGAGEGETQYF.

This clone was picked up a small number of times. CDR3 nucleotide sequence: TGTGCCAGCAAAATCCGGGGGACAGATACGCAGTATTTT. As protein: CASKIRGTDTQYF. The chain links TRBV2 to TRBJ2-3; possible D gene TRBD2, 6 bases. The germline V gene encodes CDR1 SNHLY and CDR2 FYNNEI. Trimming left V 7 bases short and J 3 bases short, with 11 bases between. The CDR3 spans 13 residues. The complete variable domain, with remaining parts taken from reference TRBV2 and TRBJ2-3, reads EPEVTQTPSHQVTQMGQEVILRCVPISNHLYFYWYRQILGQKVEFLVSFYNNEISEKSEIFDDQFSVERPDGSNFTLKIRSTKLEDSAMYFCASKIRGTDTQYFGPGTRLTVL.

This chain connects TRBV4-1 to TRBJ2-2; 7 positions agree with TRBD1. The CDR3 spans 14 residues. Germline V gives CDR1 MGHRA, CDR2 YSYEKL. Trimming removed 3 bases from V and 10 bases from J; junction bases left unmatched: 8. Here the CDR3 reads CASSQGTVKEELFF. The CDR3 bases are TGCGCCAGCAGCCAGGGGACAGTCAAGGAGGAGCTGTTTTTT.

The chain uses TRBV5-1 and TRBJ2-7, with 9 bases matching TRBD1. The V segment lost 4 bases and the J segment 5 bases; nucleotides outside the gene matches: 4. This CDR3 contains 13 residues. Germline V gene sequence: CDR1 SGHRS, CDR2 YFSETQ. The CDR3 here is CASSTGTGNEQYF. DNA for the CDR3: TGCGCCAGCAGCACCGGGACAGGGAACGAGCAGTACTTC.

The chain is built from TRBV14 and TRBJ2-3, with TRBD2 matching over 11 bases. The V segment lost 5 bases and the J segment 4 bases; nucleotides outside the gene matches: 8. This CDR3 comprises 16 residues. Germline V gives CDR1 SGHDN, CDR2 FVKESK. The CDR3 sequence is CASSTGLAGGADTQYF. CDR3 coding DNA: TGTGCCAGCAGCACCGGTCTAGCGGGAGGAGCAGATACGCAGTATTTT.

The genes are TRBV19 and TRBJ1-5; no reliable D call. CDR3 length: 18 residues. Germline lookup yields CDR1 LNHDA and CDR2 SQIVND (reference sequence). V shed 6 bases and J shed 0 bases, with 21 bases lying between them. The CDR3 region is CASRKLGLRGNSNQPQHF. In DNA form, the CDR3 reads TGTGCCAGTAGAAAATTAGGTTTGCGGGGAAATAGCAATCAGCCCCAGCATTTT.